Listed here are 25 T cell receptor beta chains from one sample, sequenced in a study of T-cell memory formation after mild COVID-19. MiXCR, applied by TCRdb to the 5' RACE reads, yields one record per CDR3 protein. The repertoire holds around 200,000 distinct CDR3 sequences, with roughly 23% as singletons. The sample consisted of PBMCs or a T cell subset sorted from them (not recorded which). Every receptor here comes from an adult woman who had mild COVID-19 (a few samples of this study predate the infection). Cell type and time point are not known.

The chain is built from TRBV12-3 or TRBV12-4 and TRBJ1-5, with D possibly matching TRBD1 (6 bases). V was pared by 6 bases and J by 7 bases, with 13 bases between. The CDR3 is 13 amino acids. This CDR3 is CASSNREGQPQHF. The CDR3 coding sequence is TGTGCCAGCAGCAACAGGGAGGGACAGCCCCAGCATTTT.

This clonotype was found a few times. The rearrangement joins TRBV27 to TRBJ2-7, with 10 bases matching TRBD2. CDR1 is MNHEY and CDR2 is SMNVEV in the germline V gene (reference sequence). This CDR3 has 15 amino acids. With 5 bases clipped from V and 5 bases from J, the junction kept 9 bases outside the gene matches. The DNA for the CDR3 is TGTGCCAGCAGTCAGCTAGCGGGAGCCCCTGACGAGCAGTACTTC. This sequence encodes CASSQLAGAPDEQYF.

The chain combines TRBV30 with TRBJ2-7, with D possibly matching TRBD2 (6 bases). The CDR3 sequence is 15 residues long. CDR1 and CDR2 (germline): GTSNPN, SVGIG (reference sequence). V dropped 3 bases and J dropped 2 bases, with 17 bases sitting between them. This CDR3 is CAWRNTSGLAYEQYF. CDR3 bases: TGTGCCTGGAGAAATACATCGGGACTTGCCTACGAGCAGTACTTC.

The chain employs TRBV6-5 and TRBJ1-2; no clear D. This CDR3 spans 13 amino acids. Trimming pared 6 bases from V and 8 bases from J, leaving 16 bases between. Germline assignment: CDR1 MNHEY and CDR2 SVGAGI. This CDR3 reads CASRRPIELGYTF. Here the CDR3 DNA reads TGTGCCAGCAGACGTCCGATCGAACTGGGCTACACCTTC.

The CDR3 nucleotides read TGTGCCAGCAGCGGGCTAGCGGGAGAATCGACCGGGGAGCTGTTTTTT. This codes for CASSGLAGESTGELFF. The chain has TRBV9 and TRBJ2-2; 10 bases line up with TRBD2. V lost 3 bases to trimming and J lost 5 bases; unmatched junction nucleotides: 7. CDR1 and CDR2 from the germline V gene are SGDLS and YYNGEE. The CDR3 is 16 residues long.

This clonotype came up a few times. The chain recombines TRBV3-1 with TRBJ2-7; 9 bases align to TRBD2. CDR1 LGHDT and CDR2 YNNKEL come from the germline V gene (reference sequence). This CDR3 is built from 17 residues. V lost 0 bases, J lost 2 bases, and 8 bases stayed unmatched. In DNA, the CDR3 is TGTGCCAGCAGCCAAGATATCCCAGCGGGAGGCGCCTACGAGCAGTACTTC. Its translation is CASSQDIPAGGAYEQYF.

This clonotype was picked up many times. CDR3 protein: CASSYGLIQETQYF. The CDR3 DNA reads as TGTGCCAGCAGTTATGGACTGATACAAGAGACCCAGTACTTC. The chain recombines TRBV6-2 or TRBV6-3 with TRBJ2-5; possibly TRBD2 for D (5 bases). V was cut by 3 bases and J by 2 bases, with 10 bases left in between. In germline, CDR1 is MNHEY, CDR2 SVGEGT. This CDR3 contains 14 residues.

Only a few counts were recorded for this clonotype. The chain recombines TRBV27 with TRBJ2-2, with 7 positions matching TRBD2. Germline V gene data show CDR1 as MNHEY and CDR2 as SMNVEV (reference sequence). The V segment lost 7 bases and the J segment 3 bases; nucleotides outside the gene matches: 5. This CDR3 has 14 residues. The CDR3 sequence is CASTAGDHTGELFF. The CDR3 DNA sequence: TGTGCCAGCACGGCGGGGGACCACACCGGGGAGCTGTTTTTT.

V and J are TRBV6-5 and TRBJ2-5; 11 nucleotides match TRBD2. The CDR3 is 16 residues long. The ends lost 5 bases at V and 0 bases at J; junction bases unmatched: 5. CDR1 MNHEY and CDR2 SVGAGI come from the germline V gene. CDR3 coding DNA: TGTGCCAGCAGTGAGGGGACTAGCGGATACCAAGAGACCCAGTACTTC. Translated: CASSEGTSGYQETQYF.

CDR3: CSVERAGSNFYEQYF. CDR3 nucleotides: TGCAGCGTTGAAAGGGCGGGGTCCAACTTCTACGAGCAGTACTTC. The J gene is TRBJ2-7, the V gene TRBV29-1; TRBD2 is a possible D gene (6 bases). The CDR3 has 15 residues. V lost 2 bases and J 3 bases, leaving 17 bases between the germline ends. Per germline, CDR1 SQVTM and CDR2 ANQGSEA.

This chain links TRBV7-6 with TRBJ1-1; maybe TRBD1 (5 bases). The germline CDR1 and CDR2 sequences are SGHVS and FNYEAQ. The CDR3 length is 14 residues. The V end lost 8 bases, the J end lost 1 base, and 14 bases lay between the germline ends. The CDR3 coding sequence is TGTGCCAGCGGCCCGGGGGGGACGAACACTGAAGCTTTCTTT. Translating gives CASGPGGTNTEAFF.

The chain has TRBV27 and TRBJ2-3, with TRBD2 matching over 13 bases. CDR3 length: 15 residues. With V trimmed by 8 bases and J by 5 bases, 7 bases remained unmatched. Germline V gene lookup returns CDR1 MNHEY and CDR2 SMNVEV (reference sequence). CDR3 sequence (DNA): TGTGCCAGCGCACTAGCGGGGGGGCGAGGAGATACGCAGTATTTT. It yields the protein CASALAGGRGDTQYF.

The rearrangement links TRBV5-1 to TRBJ2-1; a weak D match, TRBD2 (6 bases). V dropped 5 bases and J dropped 4 bases, with 22 bases sitting between them. CDR1 and CDR2 from the germline V gene are SGHRS and YFSETQ. The CDR3 is 17 amino acids. The DNA for the CDR3 is TGCGCCAGCAGTCAGGCGGGGCATGGGGCTCAATACAATGAGCAGTTCTTC. Translation: CASSQAGHGAQYNEQFF.

Only a few counts were recorded for this clonotype. J is TRBJ1-3 and V is TRBV7-9; 7 nucleotides agree with TRBD1. V lost 4 bases to trimming and J lost 0 bases; unmatched junction nucleotides: 6. Germline CDR1 and CDR2: SEHNR and FQNEAQ (reference sequence). The CDR3 spans 16 residues. CDR3 protein: CASSSAGGSSGNTIYF. The CDR3 DNA follows: TGTGCCAGCAGCTCGGCAGGGGGAAGCTCTGGAAACACCATATATTTT.

This clonotype was seen a few times. The rearrangement uses TRBV7-2 and TRBJ2-1; D might be TRBD1 (6 bases). The CDR3 runs to 14 residues. Germline loops: CDR1 SGHTA, CDR2 FQGNSA. Trimming stripped 6 bases from V and 0 bases from J, with 9 bases between. The CDR3 sequence is CASSDRSSYNEQFF. CDR3 nucleotides: TGTGCCAGCAGTGACAGGAGCTCCTACAATGAGCAGTTCTTC.

This clonotype was seen a handful of times. V and J are TRBV6-5 and TRBJ1-2; tentatively, D is TRBD1 (5 bases). Between the trimmed V and J ends, which lost 2 bases and 1 base, there was a span of 8 bases. CDR1 MNHEY and CDR2 SVGAGI come from the germline V gene. The CDR3 has 14 amino acids. The CDR3 coding sequence is TGTGCCAGCAGTTACCAGACAGATAACTATGGCTACACCTTC. Protein product: CASSYQTDNYGYTF.

This clonotype qualifies as medium-sized. The J gene is TRBJ2-3, the V gene TRBV15; no reliable D call. V lost 4 bases, J lost 2 bases, and 10 bases lay in between. CDR3 length: 14 residues. The V gene's germline CDR1 is LNHNV and CDR2 YYDKDF (reference sequence). The DNA for the CDR3 is TGTGCCACCAGCAAGGGCGGAGACACAGATACGCAGTATTTT. This sequence encodes CATSKGGDTDTQYF.

The V gene is TRBV4-3, the J gene TRBJ2-1; D is possibly TRBD1 or TRBD2 (5 bases each). CDR3 length equals 16 residues. Trimming removed 3 bases at V and 0 bases at J, with 12 bases between. Germline CDR1 reads LGHNA; CDR2 reads YSLEER. This chain's CDR3 is CASSHPGQSSYNEQFF. The CDR3 DNA reads as TGCGCCAGCAGCCACCCGGGGCAGAGCTCCTACAATGAGCAGTTCTTC.

The rearrangement uses TRBV24-1 and TRBJ2-1, with D unresolved. The germline V gene has CDR1 KGHDR and CDR2 SFDVKD. Trimming cost V 1 base and J 5 bases, with 5 bases left between them. The CDR3 is made up of 13 amino acids. This CDR3 reads CATSDFTNNEQFF. Written as DNA, the CDR3 is TGTGCCACCAGTGATTTTACGAACAATGAGCAGTTCTTC.

This rearrangement joins TRBV13 to TRBJ2-3; 10 bases are shared with TRBD1. The CDR3 has 18 amino acids. Losses at the gene ends were 4 bases for V and 2 bases for J; bases not matched to a gene: 12. The germline V gene has CDR1 PRHDT and CDR2 FYEKMQ (reference sequence). The CDR3 loop reads CASSSRDRGQTYTDTQYF. In DNA, the CDR3 is TGTGCCAGCAGCTCCCGGGACAGGGGTCAAACCTACACAGATACGCAGTATTTT.

The rearrangement uses TRBV29-1 and TRBJ2-7; D is undetermined. CDR3 size: 12 residues. Germline V gene sequence: CDR1 SQVTM, CDR2 ANQGSEA. V gave up 0 bases and J gave up 0 bases, with 3 bases separating them. The CDR3 sequence is CSVEDSSYEQYF. The CDR3 DNA sequence: TGCAGCGTTGAAGACAGCTCCTACGAGCAGTACTTC.

This clonotype was detected only a few times. The J gene is TRBJ2-1, the V gene TRBV12-3 or TRBV12-4; no clear D. This CDR3 comprises 15 residues. The V gene lost 5 bases and the J gene lost 5 bases, with 16 bases spanning the gap. The DNA for the CDR3 is TGTGCCAGCAGTCCTGGAGCTGGCCGTAACAATGAGCAGTTCTTC. Translated: CASSPGAGRNNEQFF.

The rearrangement uses TRBV19 and TRBJ1-2, with a tentative D call TRBD1 (5 bases). V was trimmed by 6 bases and J by 5 bases, leaving 10 bases between them. CDR3 length: 12 amino acids. Per the germline V gene, CDR1 is LNHDA and CDR2 is SQIVND (reference sequence). The CDR3 reads CASSPRGYGYTF. The CDR3 coding sequence is TGTGCCAGTAGCCCTAGGGGATATGGCTACACCTTC.

This clonotype occurred a few times. The chain couples TRBV19 to TRBJ1-6; D not resolved. Trimming took 3 bases from V and 0 from J, leaving 12 bases between them. The CDR3 totals 17 residues. Germline-derived CDR1 and CDR2 are LNHDA and SQIVND (reference sequence). The CDR3 region is CASSILSRSSYNSPLHF. CDR3 nucleotides: TGTGCCAGTAGTATTCTGTCCCGGAGCTCCTATAATTCACCCCTCCACTTT.

The table lists this clonotype with a few counts. The chain employs TRBV7-3 and TRBJ2-5; perhaps TRBD1 as D (6 bases). Germline assignment: CDR1 SGHTA and CDR2 FQGTGA. CDR3 length: 15 residues. Trimming stripped 4 bases from V and 4 bases from J, with 16 bases between. The CDR3 loop reads CASSSGEGVPETQYF. The CDR3 DNA follows: TGTGCCAGCAGCTCAGGAGAGGGGGTCCCAGAGACCCAGTACTTC.